The 7 T cell receptor beta chains below all came from one sample that was sequenced in a study of blood T cell repertoires in COVID-19. Assay: immunoSEQ multiplex PCR; the TCRdb copy retains only in-frame clones and omits some. This sample has more than 200,000 clones; roughly 87% occur once, and the top ten carry more than 7%. The material sequenced was PBMCs or T cells enriched from blood (not recorded which). These receptors all stem from a man aged 25 to 40 in a cohort exposed to, infected with or recovered from COVID-19 (not recorded which).

CDR3 sequence reads: CASSQVTGPRVDGYTF. DNA of the CDR3: TGTGCCAGCAGCCAAGTGACAGGGCCTCGTGTGGATGGCTACACCTTC. V and J are TRBV14 and TRBJ1-2, with 7 bases fitting TRBD1. CDR3 length: 16 residues. V dropped 1 base and J dropped 6; count of bases not matched to a gene: 11. Germline assignment: CDR1 SGHDN and CDR2 FVKESK.

V is TRBV5-6 and J is TRBJ1-2; D is unresolved. The germline CDR1 and CDR2 sequences are SGHDT and YYEEEE. Trimming removed 0 bases at V and 4 bases at J, with 7 bases between. CDR3 length equals 13 residues. Here the CDR3 reads CASSLVGSYGYTF. DNA of the CDR3: TGTGCCAGCAGCTTGGTTGGCAGCTATGGCTACACCTTC.

The chain recombines TRBV19 with TRBJ2-5; maybe TRBD2 (6 bases). The CDR3 is 17 residues long. V was cut by 0 bases and J by 0 bases, with 14 bases left in between. The germline V gene has CDR1 LNHDA and CDR2 SQIVND (reference sequence). This CDR3 is CASSIDHDSGNQETQYF. Written as DNA, the CDR3 is TGTGCCAGTAGTATAGATCACGATAGCGGCAACCAAGAGACCCAGTACTTC. The entire variable domain, with the rest obtained from reference TRBV19 and TRBJ2-5, is as follows: DGGITQSPKYLFRKEGQNVTLSCEQNLNHDAMYWYRQDPGQGLRLIYYSQIVNDFQKGDIAEGYSVSREKKESFPLTVTSAQKNPTAFYLCASSIDHDSGNQETQYFGPGTRLLVL.

This clone has only a few counts. The rearrangement links TRBV2 to TRBJ2-2, with 7 positions matching TRBD1. V trimming: 10 bases; J trimming: 4 bases; junction bases outside the gene matches: 6. Germline lookup yields CDR1 SNHLY and CDR2 FYNNEI. The CDR3 runs 13 residues. The CDR3 nucleotides are TGTGCCAAAACAGACAGGGTCACCGGGGAGCTGTTTTTT. It translates to CAKTDRVTGELFF. The entire variable domain, with the rest obtained from reference TRBV2 and TRBJ2-2, is as follows: EPEVTQTPSHQVTQMGQEVILRCVPISNHLYFYWYRQILGQKVEFLVSFYNNEISEKSEIFDDQFSVERPDGSNFTLKIRSTKLEDSAMYFCAKTDRVTGELFFGEGSRLTVL.

This clone was seen just once. The chain uses TRBV12-3 or TRBV12-4 and TRBJ1-3; 10 bases fit TRBD1. V was pared by 9 bases and J by 5 bases, with 4 bases of the junction left unmatched. There are 13 residues in the CDR3. The CDR3 sequence: CASRQGARNTIYF. DNA for the CDR3: TGTGCCAGTCGACAGGGGGCAAGAAACACCATATATTTT.

This chain connects TRBV19 to TRBJ1-2, with a tentative D call TRBD1 (6 bases). Germline CDR1 is LNHDA and CDR2 is SQIVND (reference sequence). V shed 5 bases and J shed 5 bases, with 12 bases lying between them. The CDR3 spans 13 residues. CDR3: CASSRAGEYGYTF. The CDR3 DNA follows: TGTGCCAGTAGTCGAGCAGGGGAATATGGCTACACCTTC.

V and J are TRBV13 and TRBJ1-4, with TRBD1 matching 8 bases. Germline CDR1 PRHDT, CDR2 FYEKMQ (reference sequence). The CDR3 is made up of 15 amino acids. V shed 4 bases and J 5 bases; nucleotides not matched to a gene: 6. The CDR3 spells CASSSRTGMNEKLFF. The CDR3 bases are TGTGCCAGCAGCTCCCGGACAGGGATGAATGAAAAACTGTTTTTT.